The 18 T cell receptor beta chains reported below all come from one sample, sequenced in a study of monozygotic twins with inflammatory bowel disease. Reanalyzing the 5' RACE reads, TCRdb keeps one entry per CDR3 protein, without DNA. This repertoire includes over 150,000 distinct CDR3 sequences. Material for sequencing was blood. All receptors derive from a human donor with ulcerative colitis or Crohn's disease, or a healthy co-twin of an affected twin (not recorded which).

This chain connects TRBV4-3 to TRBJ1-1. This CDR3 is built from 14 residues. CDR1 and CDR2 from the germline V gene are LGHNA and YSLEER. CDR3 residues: CASSHKAGNTEAFF.

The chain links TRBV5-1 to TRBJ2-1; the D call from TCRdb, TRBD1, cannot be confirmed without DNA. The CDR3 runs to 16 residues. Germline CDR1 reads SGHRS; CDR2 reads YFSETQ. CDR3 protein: CASSLGTGISRNEQFF. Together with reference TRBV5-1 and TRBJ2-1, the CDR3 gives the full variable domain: KAGVTQTPRYLIKTRGQQVTLSCSPISGHRSVSWYQQTPGQGLQFLFEYFSETQRNKGNFPGRFSGRQFSNSRSEMNVSTLELGDSALYLCASSLGTGISRNEQFFGPGTRLTVL.

The CDR3: CAWSWSWISTEAFF. The genes are TRBV30 and TRBJ1-1. The length of the CDR3 is 14 residues. The germline V gene encodes CDR1 GTSNPN and CDR2 SVGIG (reference sequence).

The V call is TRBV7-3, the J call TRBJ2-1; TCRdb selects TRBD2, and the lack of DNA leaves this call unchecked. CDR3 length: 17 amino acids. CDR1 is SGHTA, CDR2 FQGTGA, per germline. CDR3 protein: CASSLGGGSRAYNEQFF.

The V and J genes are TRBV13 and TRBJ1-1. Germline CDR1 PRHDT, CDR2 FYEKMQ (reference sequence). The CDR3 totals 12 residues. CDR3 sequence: CASSLGRIEAFF.

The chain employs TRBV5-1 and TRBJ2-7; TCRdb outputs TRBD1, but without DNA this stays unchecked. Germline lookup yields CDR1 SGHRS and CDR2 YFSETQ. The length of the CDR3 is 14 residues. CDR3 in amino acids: CASSLWRGKDEQYF.

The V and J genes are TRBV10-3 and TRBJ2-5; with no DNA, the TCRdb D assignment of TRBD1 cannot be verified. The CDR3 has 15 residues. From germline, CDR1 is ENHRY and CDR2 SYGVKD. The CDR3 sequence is CAISESGTGEETQYF.

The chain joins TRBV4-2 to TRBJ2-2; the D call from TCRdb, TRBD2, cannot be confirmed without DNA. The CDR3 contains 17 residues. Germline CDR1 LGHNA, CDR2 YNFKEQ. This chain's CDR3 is CASSQDMGGGFTGELFF.

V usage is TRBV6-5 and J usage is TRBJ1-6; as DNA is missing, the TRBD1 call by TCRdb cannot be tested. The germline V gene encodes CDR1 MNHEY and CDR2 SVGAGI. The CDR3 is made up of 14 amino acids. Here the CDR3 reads CASSYRGALTPLHF.

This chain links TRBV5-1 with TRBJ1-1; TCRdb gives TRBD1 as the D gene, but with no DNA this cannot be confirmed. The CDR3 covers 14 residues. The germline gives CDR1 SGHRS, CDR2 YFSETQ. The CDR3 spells CASSRDRMNTEAFF.

The CDR3 here is CASSGTSDLGQYF. The chain uses TRBV3-1 and TRBJ2-7; the D call of TRBD2 rests on TCRdb alone, since no DNA is present to check it. Per the germline V gene, CDR1 is LGHDT and CDR2 is YNNKEL (reference sequence). There are 13 residues in the CDR3.

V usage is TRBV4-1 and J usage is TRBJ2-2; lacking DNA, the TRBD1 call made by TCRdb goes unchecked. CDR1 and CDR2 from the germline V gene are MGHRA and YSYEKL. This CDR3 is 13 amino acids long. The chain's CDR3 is CASSQVGAGELFF.

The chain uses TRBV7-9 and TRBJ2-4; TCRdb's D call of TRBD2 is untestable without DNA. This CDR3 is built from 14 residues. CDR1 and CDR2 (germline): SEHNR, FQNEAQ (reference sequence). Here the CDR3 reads CASSLRGSGSIQYF.

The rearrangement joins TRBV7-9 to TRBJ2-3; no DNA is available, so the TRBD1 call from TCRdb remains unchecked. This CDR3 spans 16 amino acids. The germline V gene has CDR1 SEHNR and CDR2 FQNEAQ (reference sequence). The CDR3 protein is CASSLNRASSTDTQYF.

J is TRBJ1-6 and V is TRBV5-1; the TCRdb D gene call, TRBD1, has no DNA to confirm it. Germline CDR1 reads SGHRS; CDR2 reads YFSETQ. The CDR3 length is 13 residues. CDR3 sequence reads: CASSRDSNSPLHF.

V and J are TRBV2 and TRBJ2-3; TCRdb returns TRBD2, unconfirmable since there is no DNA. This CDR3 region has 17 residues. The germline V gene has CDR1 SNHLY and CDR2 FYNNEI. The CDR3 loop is CASSDAKGLAGANTQYF. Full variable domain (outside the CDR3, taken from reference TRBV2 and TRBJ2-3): EPEVTQTPSHQVTQMGQEVILRCVPISNHLYFYWYRQILGQKVEFLVSFYNNEISEKSEIFDDQFSVERPDGSNFTLKIRSTKLEDSAMYFCASSDAKGLAGANTQYFGPGTRLTVL.

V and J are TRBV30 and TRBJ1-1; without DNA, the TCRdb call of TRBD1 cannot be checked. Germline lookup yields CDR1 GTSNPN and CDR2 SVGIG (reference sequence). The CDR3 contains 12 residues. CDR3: CAWSPGQAEAFF.

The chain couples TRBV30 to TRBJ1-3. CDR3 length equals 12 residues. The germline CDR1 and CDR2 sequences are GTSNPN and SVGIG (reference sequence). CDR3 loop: CAYRSSGDTIYF.